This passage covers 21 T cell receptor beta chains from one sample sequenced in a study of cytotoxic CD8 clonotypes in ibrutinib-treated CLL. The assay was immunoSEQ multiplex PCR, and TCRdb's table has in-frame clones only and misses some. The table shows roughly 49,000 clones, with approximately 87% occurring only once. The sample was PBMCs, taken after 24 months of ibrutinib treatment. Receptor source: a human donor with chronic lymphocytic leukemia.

CDR3 in DNA: TGTGCCAGCAGCCTCCCCTCAAAAGAGACCCAGTACTTC. It yields the protein CASSLPSKETQYF. This chain uses TRBV14 with TRBJ2-5, with D hard to call. Trimming took 4 bases from V and 3 from J, leaving 9 bases between them. Germline V gives CDR1 SGHDN, CDR2 FVKESK. The CDR3 is made up of 13 amino acids.

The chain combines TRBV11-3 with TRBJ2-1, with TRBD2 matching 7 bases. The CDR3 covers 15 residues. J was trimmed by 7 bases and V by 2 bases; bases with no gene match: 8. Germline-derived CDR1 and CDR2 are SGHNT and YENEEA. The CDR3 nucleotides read TGTGCCAGCAGCTTAAGGGGCGGGAGATCAAATGAGCAGTTCTTC. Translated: CASSLRGGRSNEQFF.

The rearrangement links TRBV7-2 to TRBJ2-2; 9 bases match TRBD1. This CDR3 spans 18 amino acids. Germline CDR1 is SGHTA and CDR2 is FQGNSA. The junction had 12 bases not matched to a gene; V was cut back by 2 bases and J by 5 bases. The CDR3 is CASSLKVSGTGKTGELFF. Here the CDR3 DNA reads TGTGCCAGCAGCTTAAAAGTATCCGGGACAGGGAAGACCGGGGAGCTGTTTTTT.

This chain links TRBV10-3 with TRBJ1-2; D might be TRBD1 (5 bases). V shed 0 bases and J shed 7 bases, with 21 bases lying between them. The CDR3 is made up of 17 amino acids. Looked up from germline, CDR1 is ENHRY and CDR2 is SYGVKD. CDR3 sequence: CAISESTLGVGTSGYTF. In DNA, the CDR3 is TGTGCCATCAGTGAGTCGACGCTGGGGGTTGGTACTAGTGGCTACACCTTC.

The CDR3 here is CASSESAAGARTGELFF. The DNA for the CDR3 is TGCGCCAGCAGTGAGTCCGCTGCGGGGGCGAGAACCGGGGAGCTGTTTTTT. The chain combines TRBV10-1 with TRBJ2-2; D may be TRBD2 (7 bases). Per germline, CDR1 WNHNN and CDR2 SYGVQD (reference sequence). The CDR3 loop spans 17 amino acids. V was clipped by 0 bases and J by 5 bases, with 16 bases between them.

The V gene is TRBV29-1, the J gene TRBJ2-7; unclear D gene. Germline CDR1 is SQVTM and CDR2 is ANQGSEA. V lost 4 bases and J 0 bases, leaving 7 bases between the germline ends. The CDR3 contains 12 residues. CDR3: CSVVVNSYEQYF. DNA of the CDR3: TGCAGCGTTGTGGTCAACTCCTACGAGCAGTACTTC.

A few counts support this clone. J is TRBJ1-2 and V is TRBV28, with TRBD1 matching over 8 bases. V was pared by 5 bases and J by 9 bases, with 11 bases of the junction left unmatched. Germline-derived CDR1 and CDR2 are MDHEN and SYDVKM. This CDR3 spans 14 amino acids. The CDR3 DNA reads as TGTGCCAGCAGTCCACAGGGGGGACTCTCTCGCTACACCTTC. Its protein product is CASSPQGGLSRYTF.

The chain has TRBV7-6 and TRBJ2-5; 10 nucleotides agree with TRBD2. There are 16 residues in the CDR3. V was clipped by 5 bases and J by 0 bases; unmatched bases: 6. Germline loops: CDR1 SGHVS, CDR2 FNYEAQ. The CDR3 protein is CASSRTGLANQETQYF. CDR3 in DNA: TGTGCCAGCAGCCGGACGGGACTAGCGAACCAAGAGACCCAGTACTTC.

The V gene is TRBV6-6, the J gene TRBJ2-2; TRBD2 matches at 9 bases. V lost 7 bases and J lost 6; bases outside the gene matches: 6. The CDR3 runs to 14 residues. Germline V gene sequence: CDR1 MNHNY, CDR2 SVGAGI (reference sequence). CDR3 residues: CASNLAGVAGELFF. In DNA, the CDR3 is TGTGCCAGCAATTTAGCGGGAGTGGCCGGGGAGCTGTTTTTT.

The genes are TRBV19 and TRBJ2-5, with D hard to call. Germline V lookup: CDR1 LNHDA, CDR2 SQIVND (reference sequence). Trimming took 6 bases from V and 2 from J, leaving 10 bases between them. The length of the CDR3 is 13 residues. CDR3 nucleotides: TGTGCCAGTAGCCGATTACATCAAGAGACCCAGTACTTC. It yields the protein CASSRLHQETQYF. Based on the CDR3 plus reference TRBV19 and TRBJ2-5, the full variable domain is DGGITQSPKYLFRKEGQNVTLSCEQNLNHDAMYWYRQDPGQGLRLIYYSQIVNDFQKGDIAEGYSVSREKKESFPLTVTSAQKNPTAFYLCASSRLHQETQYFGPGTRLLVL.

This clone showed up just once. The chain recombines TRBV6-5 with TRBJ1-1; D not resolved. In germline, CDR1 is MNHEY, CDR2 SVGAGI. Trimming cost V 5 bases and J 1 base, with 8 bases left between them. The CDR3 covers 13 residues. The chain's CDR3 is CASSPTENTEAFF. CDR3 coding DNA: TGTGCCAGCAGTCCCACAGAGAACACTGAAGCTTTCTTT.

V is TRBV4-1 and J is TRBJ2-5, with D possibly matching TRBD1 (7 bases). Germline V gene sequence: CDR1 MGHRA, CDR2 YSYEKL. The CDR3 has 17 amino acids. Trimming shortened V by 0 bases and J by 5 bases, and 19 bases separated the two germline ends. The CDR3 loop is CASSQDRGGGSSETQYF. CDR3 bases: TGCGCCAGCAGCCAAGATCGAGGAGGGGGCTCATCGGAGACCCAGTACTTC.

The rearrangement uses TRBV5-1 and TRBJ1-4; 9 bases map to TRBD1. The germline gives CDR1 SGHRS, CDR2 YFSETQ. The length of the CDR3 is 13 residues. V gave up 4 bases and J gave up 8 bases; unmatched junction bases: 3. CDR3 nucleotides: TGCGCCAGCAGCACCGGGACAGGGGAAAAACTGTTTTTT. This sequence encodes CASSTGTGEKLFF.

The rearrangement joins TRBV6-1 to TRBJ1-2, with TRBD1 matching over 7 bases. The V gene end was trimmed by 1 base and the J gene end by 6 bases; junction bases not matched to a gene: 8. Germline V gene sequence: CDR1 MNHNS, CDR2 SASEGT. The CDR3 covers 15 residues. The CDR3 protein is CASSEVFGRGNGYTF. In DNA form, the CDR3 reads TGTGCCAGCAGTGAAGTGTTTGGCAGGGGGAATGGCTACACCTTC.

CDR3 bases: TGTGCCAGCAGTGATGACACAGATACGCAGTATTTT. Residues: CASSDDTDTQYF. The rearrangement uses TRBV2 and TRBJ2-3; D gene ambiguous. Germline loops: CDR1 SNHLY, CDR2 FYNNEI. This CDR3 is 12 amino acids long. V was cut by 3 bases and J by 2 bases, with 3 bases left in between. Filled out from reference TRBV2 and TRBJ2-3, the complete variable domain reads EPEVTQTPSHQVTQMGQEVILRCVPISNHLYFYWYRQILGQKVEFLVSFYNNEISEKSEIFDDQFSVERPDGSNFTLKIRSTKLEDSAMYFCASSDDTDTQYFGPGTRLTVL.

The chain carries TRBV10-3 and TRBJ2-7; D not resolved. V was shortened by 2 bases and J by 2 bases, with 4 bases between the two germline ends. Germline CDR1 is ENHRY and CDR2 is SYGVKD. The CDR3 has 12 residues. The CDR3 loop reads CAISETAYEQYF. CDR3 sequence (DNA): TGTGCCATCAGTGAGACAGCCTACGAGCAGTACTTC.

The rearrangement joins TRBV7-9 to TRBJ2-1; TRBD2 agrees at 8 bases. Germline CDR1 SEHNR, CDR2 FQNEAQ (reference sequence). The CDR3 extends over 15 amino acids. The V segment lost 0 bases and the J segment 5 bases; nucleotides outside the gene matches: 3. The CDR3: CASSLAGLDDNEQFF. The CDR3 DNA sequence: TGTGCCAGCAGCTTAGCGGGACTAGACGACAATGAGCAGTTCTTC.

The DNA for the CDR3 is TGTGCTAGTGGTCCTAGCGGGAGGTGGAGTGAGCAGTTCTTC. Translating gives CASGPSGRWSEQFF. V usage is TRBV12-5 and J usage is TRBJ2-1, with TRBD2 identical over 11 bases. The CDR3 has 14 amino acids. From germline, CDR1 is LGHNT and CDR2 FRNRAP. The J segment lost 9 bases and the V segment lost 5 bases, leaving 6 bases of the junction unmatched.

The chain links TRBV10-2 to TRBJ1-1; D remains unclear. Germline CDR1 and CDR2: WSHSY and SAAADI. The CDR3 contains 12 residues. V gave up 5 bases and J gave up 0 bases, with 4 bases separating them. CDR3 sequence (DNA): TGCGCCAGCAGTCGCATGAACACTGAAGCTTTCTTT. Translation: CASSRMNTEAFF.

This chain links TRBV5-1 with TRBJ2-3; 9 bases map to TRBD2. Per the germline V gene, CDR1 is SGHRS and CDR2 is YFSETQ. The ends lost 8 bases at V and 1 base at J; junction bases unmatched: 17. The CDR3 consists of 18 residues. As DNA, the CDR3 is TGCGCCAGTACGTCGACGAAAGGGACTAGCAGACGCACAGATACGCAGTATTTT. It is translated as CASTSTKGTSRRTDTQYF.

The CDR3 DNA reads as TGTGCCAGCAGCGCTAGAGGGTCCCAAGCTTTCTTT. Translated: CASSARGSQAFF. The J gene is TRBJ1-1, the V gene TRBV6-5; D not certain. V lost 6 bases and J 9 bases, leaving 14 bases between the germline ends. This CDR3 region has 12 residues. Germline CDR1 and CDR2: MNHEY and SVGAGI.